This TCR beta chain was identified during a study of blood T cell repertoires in COVID-19. On the study more broadly: The origin of the acute and convalescent COVID-19 samples was the United States, Italy and Spain.

Between the trimmed V and J ends, which lost 5 bases and 0 bases, there was a span of 9 bases. The germline CDR1 and CDR2 sequences are SGDLS and YYNGEE. The CDR3 has 14 amino acids. Libraries were prepared by immunoSEQ multiplex PCR; TCRdb keeps only in-frame clonotypes and omits some of them. The sample shows about 120,000 clones, approximately 83% of them seen only once. The sequencing sample was made of peripheral blood. V and J are TRBV9 and TRBJ2-1; D is uncertain. This TCR derives from a woman between 65 and 79 years old with acute or convalescent COVID-19. The CDR3 bases are TGTGCCAGCAGTCTATCTAGCTCCTACAATGAGCAGTTCTTC. It encodes CASSLSSSYNEQFF.